The entry that follows covers one T cell receptor (beta chain) sequence. Its antigen is currently unknown. This CDR3 comprises 15 residues. Germline lookup yields CDR1 LNHDA and CDR2 SQIVND (reference sequence). The V end lost 10 bases, the J end lost 3 bases, and 21 bases lay between the germline ends. The sample comes from a study of chemoradiotherapy in HPV16-positive cancers. Study results and limitations: Candidate HPV-specific clones and E7-related TCR motifs grew in tumor during treatment.

Libraries were prepared by immunoSEQ multiplex PCR; TCRdb keeps only in-frame clonotypes and omits some of them. Here the sample spans approximately 13,000 clones, approximately 86% being singletons. Samples were taken several times over chemoradiotherapy. The TCR originated in a human donor with HPV-associated anogenital cancer. The V call is TRBV19, the J call TRBJ1-1, with D tentatively TRBD1 (5 bases). Sequenced material: blood, taken from a patient who underwent chemoradiotherapy. CDR3 protein: CATAPGNLGHTEAFF. DNA of the CDR3: TGTGCCACCGCCCCGGGGAACTTGGGACACACTGAAGCTTTCTTT. Full variable domain (missing parts from reference TRBV19 and TRBJ1-1): DGGITQSPKYLFRKEGQNVTLSCEQNLNHDAMYWYRQDPGQGLRLIYYSQIVNDFQKGDIAEGYSVSREKKESFPLTVTSAQKNPTAFYLCATAPGNLGHTEAFFGQGTRLTVV.